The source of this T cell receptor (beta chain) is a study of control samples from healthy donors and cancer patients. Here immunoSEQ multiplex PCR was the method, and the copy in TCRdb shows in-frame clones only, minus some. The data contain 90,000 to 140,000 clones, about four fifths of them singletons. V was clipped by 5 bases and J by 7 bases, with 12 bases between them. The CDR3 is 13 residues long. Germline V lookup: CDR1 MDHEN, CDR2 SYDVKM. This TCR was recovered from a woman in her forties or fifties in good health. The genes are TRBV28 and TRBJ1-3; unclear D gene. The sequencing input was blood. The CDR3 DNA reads TGTGCCAGCAGTCTCGGACCGGTGAACACCATATATTTT. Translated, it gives CASSLGPVNTIYF.